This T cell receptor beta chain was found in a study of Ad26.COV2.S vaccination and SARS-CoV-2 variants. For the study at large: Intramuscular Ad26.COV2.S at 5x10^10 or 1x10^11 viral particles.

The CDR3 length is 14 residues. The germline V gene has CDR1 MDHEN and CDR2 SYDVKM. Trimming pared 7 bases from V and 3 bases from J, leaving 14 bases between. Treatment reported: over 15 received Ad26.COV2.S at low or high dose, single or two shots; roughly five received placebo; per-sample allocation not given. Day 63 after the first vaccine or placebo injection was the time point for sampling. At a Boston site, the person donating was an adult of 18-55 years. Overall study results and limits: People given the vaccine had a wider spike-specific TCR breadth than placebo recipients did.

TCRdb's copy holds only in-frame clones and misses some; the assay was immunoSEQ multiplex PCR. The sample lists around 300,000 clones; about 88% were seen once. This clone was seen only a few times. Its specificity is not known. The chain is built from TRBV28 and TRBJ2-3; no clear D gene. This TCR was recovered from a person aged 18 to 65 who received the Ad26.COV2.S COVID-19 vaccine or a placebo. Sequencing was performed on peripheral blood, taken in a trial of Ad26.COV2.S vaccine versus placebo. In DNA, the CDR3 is TGTGCCAGCATAGACGGACGATGGACAGATACGCAGTATTTT. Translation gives CASIDGRWTDTQYF.